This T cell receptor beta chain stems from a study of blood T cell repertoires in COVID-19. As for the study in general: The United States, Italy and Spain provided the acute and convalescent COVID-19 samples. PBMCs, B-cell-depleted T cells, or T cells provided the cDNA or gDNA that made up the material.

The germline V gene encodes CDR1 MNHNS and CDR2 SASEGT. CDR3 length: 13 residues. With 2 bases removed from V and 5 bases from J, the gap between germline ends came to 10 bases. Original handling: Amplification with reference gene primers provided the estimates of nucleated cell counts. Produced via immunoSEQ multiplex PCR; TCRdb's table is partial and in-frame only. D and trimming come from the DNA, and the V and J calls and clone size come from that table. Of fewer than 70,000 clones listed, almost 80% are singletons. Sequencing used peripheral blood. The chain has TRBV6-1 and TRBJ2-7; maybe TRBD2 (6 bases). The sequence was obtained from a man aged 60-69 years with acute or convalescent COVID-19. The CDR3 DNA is TGTGCCAGCAGTGAATCGGGGAGGCACGAGCAGTACTTC. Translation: CASSESGRHEQYF.